This record looks at one T cell receptor beta chain sequence and its context. The data belong to a study of control samples from healthy donors and cancer patients. Per the germline V gene, CDR1 is SNHLY and CDR2 is FYNNEI. This CDR3 has 15 amino acids. Trimming took 0 bases from V and 9 from J; bases not matched to a gene: 6. Method: immunoSEQ multiplex PCR; TCRdb's copy keeps in-frame clones and lacks some. The table lists about 130,000 clones, approximately 92% of them singletons. The sequencing input was blood. V and J are TRBV2 and TRBJ2-4; TRBD2 matches 9 bases. The clonotype originates from a woman aged 50 to 65 in good health. CDR3 amino acids: CASSEARAGGGIQYF. CDR3 in DNA: TGTGCCAGCAGTGAAGCGAGAGCGGGGGGAGGCATTCAGTACTTC. Variable domain in full (rest from reference TRBV2 and TRBJ2-4): EPEVTQTPSHQVTQMGQEVILRCVPISNHLYFYWYRQILGQKVEFLVSFYNNEISEKSEIFDDQFSVERPDGSNFTLKIRSTKLEDSAMYFCASSEARAGGGIQYFGAGTRLSVL.